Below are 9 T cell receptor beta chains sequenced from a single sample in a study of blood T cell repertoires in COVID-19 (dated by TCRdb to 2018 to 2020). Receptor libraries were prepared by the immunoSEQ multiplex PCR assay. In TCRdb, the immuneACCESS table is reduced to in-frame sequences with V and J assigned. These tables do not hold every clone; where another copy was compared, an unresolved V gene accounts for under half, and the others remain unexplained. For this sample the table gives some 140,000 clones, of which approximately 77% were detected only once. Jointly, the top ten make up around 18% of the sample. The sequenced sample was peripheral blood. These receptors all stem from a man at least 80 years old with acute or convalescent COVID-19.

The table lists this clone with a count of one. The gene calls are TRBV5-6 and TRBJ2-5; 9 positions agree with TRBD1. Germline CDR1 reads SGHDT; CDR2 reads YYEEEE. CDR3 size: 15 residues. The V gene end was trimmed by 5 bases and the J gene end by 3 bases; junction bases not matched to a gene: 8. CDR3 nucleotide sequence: TGTGCCAGCAGACGACAGGGGGGTTGGGAAGAGACCCAGTACTTC. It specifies CASRRQGGWEETQYF.

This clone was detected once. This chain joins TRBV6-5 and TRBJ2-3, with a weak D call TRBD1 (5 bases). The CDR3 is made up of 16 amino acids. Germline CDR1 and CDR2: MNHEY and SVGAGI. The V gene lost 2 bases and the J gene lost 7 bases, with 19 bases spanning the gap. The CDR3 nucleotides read TGTGCCAGCAGTTACGAGGCCAGGGCGATTCCACATACGCAGTATTTT. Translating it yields CASSYEARAIPHTQYF.

CDR3 in DNA: TGTGCCAGTAATGCAGGGGGTACGAACACTGAAGCTTTCTTT. It yields the protein CASNAGGTNTEAFF. The chain has TRBV19 and TRBJ1-1; 7 bases agree with TRBD1. CDR1 is LNHDA and CDR2 is SQIVND in the germline V gene (reference sequence). With V trimmed by 7 bases and J by 1 base, 6 bases remained unmatched. The CDR3 runs to 14 residues.

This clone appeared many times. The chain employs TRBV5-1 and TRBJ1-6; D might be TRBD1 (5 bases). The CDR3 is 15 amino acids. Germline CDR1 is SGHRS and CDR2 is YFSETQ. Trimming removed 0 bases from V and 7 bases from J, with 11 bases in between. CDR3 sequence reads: CASSLGPSGNSPLHF. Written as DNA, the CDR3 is TGCGCCAGCAGCTTGGGTCCCTCAGGGAATTCACCCCTCCACTTT.

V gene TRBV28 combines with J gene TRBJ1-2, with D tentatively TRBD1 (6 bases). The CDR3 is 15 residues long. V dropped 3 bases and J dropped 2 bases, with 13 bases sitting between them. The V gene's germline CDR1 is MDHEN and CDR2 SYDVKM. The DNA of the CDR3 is TGTGCCAGCAGTTTCGGGGGGGCGCAAAACTATGGCTACACCTTC. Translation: CASSFGGAQNYGYTF.

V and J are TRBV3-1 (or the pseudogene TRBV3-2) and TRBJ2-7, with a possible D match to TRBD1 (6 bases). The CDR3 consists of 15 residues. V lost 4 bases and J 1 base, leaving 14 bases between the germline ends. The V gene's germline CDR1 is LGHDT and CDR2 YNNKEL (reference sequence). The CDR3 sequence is CASSPGGGQSYEQYF. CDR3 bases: TGTGCCAGCAGCCCCGGCGGTGGACAGTCCTACGAGCAGTACTTC.

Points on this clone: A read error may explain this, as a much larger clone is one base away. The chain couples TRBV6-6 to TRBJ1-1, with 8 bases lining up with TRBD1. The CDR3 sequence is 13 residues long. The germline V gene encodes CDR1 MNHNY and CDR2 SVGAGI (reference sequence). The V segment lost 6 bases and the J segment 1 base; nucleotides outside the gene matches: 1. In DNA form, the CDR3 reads TGTGCCAGCAGGGACAGGGCGAACACTGAAGCTTTCTTT. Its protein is CASRDRANTEAFF.

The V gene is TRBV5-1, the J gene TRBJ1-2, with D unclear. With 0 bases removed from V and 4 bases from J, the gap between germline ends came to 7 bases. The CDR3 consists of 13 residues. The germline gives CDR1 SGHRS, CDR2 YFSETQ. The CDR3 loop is CASSLDGSYGYTF. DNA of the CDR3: TGCGCCAGCAGCTTGGATGGGAGCTATGGCTACACCTTC.

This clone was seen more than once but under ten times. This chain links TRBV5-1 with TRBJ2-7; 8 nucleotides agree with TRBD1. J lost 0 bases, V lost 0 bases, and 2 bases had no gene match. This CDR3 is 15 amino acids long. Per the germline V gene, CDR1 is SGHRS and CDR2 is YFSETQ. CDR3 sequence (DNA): TGCGCCAGCAGCTTGGGGACAGGGAACTCCTACGAGCAGTACTTC. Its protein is CASSLGTGNSYEQYF.